The present entry profiles one TCR beta chain with its context. This sample is drawn from a study of blood T cell repertoires in COVID-19. Some clones are missing from TCRdb's copy, which holds only in-frame ones; the method was immunoSEQ multiplex PCR. Seen here are about 47,000 clones, roughly 83% observed once, and the top ten hold more than 2%. This CDR3 has 15 amino acids. The ends were cut back, 2 bases at V and 9 bases at J, with 19 bases in the middle. From germline, CDR1 is MGHDK and CDR2 SYGVNS. The origin of this receptor is a man between 50 and 59 years old with acute or convalescent COVID-19. V gene TRBV25-1 combines with J gene TRBJ1-2, with no clear D. The sequencing input was peripheral blood. CDR3 sequence: CASSEPRGGPLSYTF. The CDR3 DNA sequence: TGTGCCAGCAGTGAACCCCGGGGAGGGCCGCTTAGCTACACCTTC.